The clone carrying this T cell receptor beta chain was seen a handful of times. Its specificity is not known. This sample was included in a study of T cell repertoires in cytomegalovirus infection. The wider study: Epitope selection comprised recently identified HLA-C-restricted CMV epitopes and well-studied HLA-B-restricted CMV epitopes. Public signatures in TCR beta pointed to CMV infection and matching HLA type.

Study-wide findings and caveats: Predominance within the ex vivo response was attributable to HLA-C-restricted CMV-specific TCR beta clonotypes.

Each CDR3 protein is one row after TCRdb ran MiXCR on the reads. The sample lists 110,000 or so distinct CDR3 sequences, roughly 31% seen once, with more than 35% in the top ten. Germline-derived CDR1 and CDR2 are SGHVS and FNYEAQ. The CDR3 totals 15 residues. V shed 5 bases, J shed 0 bases, and the junction held 3 bases outside the gene matches. Sequencing used CD8+ T cells from cultured PBMCs, obtained from culture after CMV antigen stimulation. V is TRBV7-6 and J is TRBJ1-5, with 8 bases aligning to TRBD1. The receptor was derived from a human donor in good health (CMV status not recorded). Some clones in this sample may be carry-over from other donors' samples. CDR3 residues: CASSQTGASNQPQHF. The CDR3 coding sequence is TGTGCCAGCAGCCAGACAGGGGCTAGCAATCAGCCCCAGCATTTT.